The 23 T cell receptor beta chains listed next were all sequenced from one sample in a study of cytomegalovirus exposure and HLA in healthy donors (dated by TCRdb to about 2017). Library preparation used the immunoSEQ multiplex PCR assay. The multiplex PCR relied on a mix of 60 forward primers for TCR Vbeta segments and 13 reverse primers for TCR Jbeta segments. This is the immuneACCESS table as TCRdb keeps it, with only in-frame sequences that have V and J called. A part of the clones is gone; compared with another copy, unresolved V genes explain less than half, and the rest is unexplained. The sample profile shows under 250,000 clones; over 65% of them were found once. Nearly 3% of the sample is held by the ten biggest clonotypes. Sequencing was carried out using PBMCs. These receptors originate from a woman in her twenties or thirties in good health and CMV-seronegative.

V and J are TRBV4-2 and TRBJ2-1; 11 nucleotides match TRBD2. Germline lookup yields CDR1 LGHNA and CDR2 YNFKEQ. V was pared by 0 bases and J by 8 bases, with 6 bases of the junction left unmatched. The CDR3 consists of 16 residues. The CDR3 sequence is CASSQDFLAGGDEQFF. CDR3 coding DNA: TGTGCCAGCAGCCAAGATTTTCTAGCGGGGGGCGATGAGCAGTTCTTC.

This clone was observed a handful of times. This chain uses TRBV7-9 with TRBJ2-7; 10 nucleotides line up with TRBD2. The CDR3 length is 13 residues. The V segment lost 11 bases and the J segment 4 bases; nucleotides outside the gene matches: 8. Germline V CDR1 and CDR2: SEHNR, FQNEAQ (reference sequence). CDR3 DNA sequence: TGTGCCTCCAGCGGGGGGGCAACGTACGAGCAGTACTTC. This translates into CASSGGATYEQYF.

The chain combines TRBV6-1 with TRBJ2-2; D is uncertain. The CDR3 runs to 12 residues. Germline lookup yields CDR1 MNHNS and CDR2 SASEGT. V was trimmed by 5 bases and J by 6 bases, leaving 7 bases between them. The chain's CDR3 is CASSYVAGELFF. CDR3 nucleotide sequence: TGTGCCAGCAGTTATGTAGCCGGGGAGCTGTTTTTT.

The chain carries TRBV7-9 and TRBJ2-5; TRBD1 might be the D (6 bases). The CDR3 loop spans 14 amino acids. Between the trimmed V and J ends, which lost 1 base and 2 bases, there was a span of 8 bases. Germline CDR1 and CDR2: SEHNR and FQNEAQ (reference sequence). CDR3 region: CASSLGRGQETQYF. CDR3 DNA: TGTGCCAGCAGCTTAGGCAGGGGTCAAGAGACCCAGTACTTC.

The chain uses TRBV6-4 and TRBJ1-3; unclear D gene. CDR3 size: 15 residues. Germline V gives CDR1 MRHNA, CDR2 SNTAGT. V was pared by 5 bases and J by 0 bases, with 11 bases between. The CDR3 sequence is CASSQLGFSGNTIYF. CDR3 bases: TGTGCCAGCAGTCAGCTGGGCTTCTCTGGAAACACCATATATTTT.

The V gene is TRBV5-1, the J gene TRBJ1-2, with a tentative D call TRBD1 (6 bases). Per the germline V gene, CDR1 is SGHRS and CDR2 is YFSETQ. Deletions cut 7 bases from V and 2 bases from J, with 12 bases between. This CDR3 comprises 13 residues. The CDR3 protein is CASGTGTNYGYTF. DNA for the CDR3: TGCGCCAGCGGGACCGGGACAAACTATGGCTACACCTTC. The whole variable domain, remainder taken from reference TRBV5-1 and TRBJ1-2, is KAGVTQTPRYLIKTRGQQVTLSCSPISGHRSVSWYQQTPGQGLQFLFEYFSETQRNKGNFPGRFSGRQFSNSRSEMNVSTLELGDSALYLCASGTGTNYGYTFGSGTRLTVV.

The chain uses TRBV2 and TRBJ2-3, with TRBD1 as a possible D gene (6 bases). With 2 bases removed from V and 3 bases from J, the gap between germline ends came to 6 bases. This CDR3 comprises 13 residues. CDR1 SNHLY and CDR2 FYNNEI come from the germline V gene. CDR3 coding DNA: TGTGCCAGCAGTGAACAGGGGACAGATACGCAGTATTTT. Translation gives CASSEQGTDTQYF.

This chain uses TRBV5-4 with TRBJ2-7; 11 bases agree with TRBD1. Germline loops: CDR1 SGHNT, CDR2 YYREEE (reference sequence). V gave up 4 bases and J gave up 6 bases; unmatched junction bases: 6. The CDR3 is 14 residues long. CDR3 loop: CASSLDRGLSEQYF. As DNA, the CDR3 is TGTGCCAGCAGCCTGGACAGGGGGCTTTCCGAGCAGTACTTC.

The chain recombines TRBV15 with TRBJ2-7; TRBD2 agrees at 7 bases. Germline-derived CDR1 and CDR2 are LNHNV and YYDKDF (reference sequence). The CDR3 spans 15 residues. V was clipped by 5 bases and J by 2 bases; unmatched bases: 9. CDR3 amino acids: CATSRRGSGTYEQYF. The CDR3 coding sequence is TGTGCCACCAGCCGGCGAGGGAGCGGGACCTACGAGCAGTACTTC.

V is TRBV19 and J is TRBJ1-1, with 10 bases matching TRBD1. CDR1 and CDR2 (germline): LNHDA, SQIVND (reference sequence). The CDR3 loop spans 14 amino acids. After removal of 6 bases from V and 6 bases from J, the junction contained 7 bases not matched to a gene. The CDR3 is CASRPTGGFSEAFF. Here the CDR3 DNA reads TGTGCCAGTAGACCGACAGGGGGCTTTTCTGAAGCTTTCTTT.

The chain uses TRBV13 and TRBJ2-1; possible D gene TRBD2, 5 bases. Germline CDR1 is PRHDT and CDR2 is FYEKMQ (reference sequence). V was clipped by 4 bases and J by 0 bases, with 13 bases between them. The CDR3 runs 16 residues. The CDR3 bases are TGTGCCAGCAGCTCGGCCCCCGACTACTCCTACAATGAGCAGTTCTTC. This gives the protein CASSSAPDYSYNEQFF.

The rearrangement joins TRBV27 to TRBJ2-7; TRBD2 might be the D (6 bases). CDR3 size: 14 residues. Trimming cost V 8 bases and J 3 bases, with 17 bases left between them. Germline loops: CDR1 MNHEY, CDR2 SMNVEV (reference sequence). The CDR3 spells CASRRLGPIYEQYF. CDR3 in DNA: TGTGCCAGCCGACGACTAGGGCCCATCTACGAGCAGTACTTC.

This clone has only one observation. J is TRBJ2-6 and V is TRBV5-4; unclear D gene. This CDR3 comprises 17 residues. The germline V and J ends were trimmed by 3 bases and 2 bases, with 15 bases remaining between them. From germline, CDR1 is SGHNT and CDR2 YYREEE (reference sequence). This CDR3 reads CASSSPRHSAGANVLTF. The CDR3 DNA follows: TGTGCCAGCAGCTCCCCCCGACACTCCGCTGGGGCCAACGTCCTGACTTTC.

The chain joins TRBV5-4 to TRBJ2-7, with TRBD2 matching 7 bases. Trimming removed 1 base from V and 3 bases from J; junction bases left unmatched: 4. This CDR3 contains 14 residues. Germline V gene data show CDR1 as SGHNT and CDR2 as YYREEE (reference sequence). CDR3 coding DNA: TGTGCCAGCAGCTTGAGTCTAGCGGACTACGAGCAGTACTTC. This translates into CASSLSLADYEQYF.

V gene TRBV7-9 combines with J gene TRBJ1-1, with D tentatively TRBD1 (6 bases). Germline CDR1 SEHNR, CDR2 FQNEAQ (reference sequence). The V gene lost 2 bases and the J gene lost 8 bases, with 9 bases spanning the gap. The CDR3 is 12 residues long. The CDR3 nucleotides read TGTGCCAGCAGCTTACAGGGGCGAGAAGCTTTCTTT. It is translated as CASSLQGREAFF.

The chain employs TRBV10-1 and TRBJ1-1, with 8 bases lining up with TRBD1. V trimming: 10 bases; J trimming: 0 bases; junction bases outside the gene matches: 10. The CDR3 covers 15 residues. Per germline, CDR1 WNHNN and CDR2 SYGVQD (reference sequence). CDR3 in amino acids: CAIDRGGAMNTEAFF. The DNA for the CDR3 is TGCGCCATCGACAGGGGAGGGGCCATGAACACTGAAGCTTTCTTT.

J is TRBJ1-2 and V is TRBV15; the D gene is possibly TRBD1 (5 bases). The V gene lost 0 bases and the J gene lost 4 bases, with 12 bases spanning the gap. The CDR3 is 15 residues long. Germline V lookup: CDR1 LNHNV, CDR2 YYDKDF (reference sequence). The CDR3 region is CATSRDPRQPYGYTF. In DNA, the CDR3 is TGTGCCACCAGCAGAGATCCCCGACAGCCCTATGGCTACACCTTC.

The DNA of the CDR3 is TGTGCCAGCAGCTTGCCCACTAGCGGGAGCGACGGGGAGCTGTTTTTT. This encodes CASSLPTSGSDGELFF. V is TRBV5-4 and J is TRBJ2-2, with 11 bases fitting TRBD2. CDR1 is SGHNT, CDR2 YYREEE, per germline (reference sequence). The CDR3 spans 16 residues. Unmatched junction bases numbered 6, after V lost 1 base and J lost 7 bases.

The chain employs TRBV14 and TRBJ1-2; D is ambiguous. The ends were cut back, 4 bases at V and 3 bases at J, with 9 bases in the middle. This CDR3 has 13 amino acids. The germline V gene has CDR1 SGHDN and CDR2 FVKESK. DNA of the CDR3: TGTGCCAGCAGCCCAGGCAGGTACTATGGCTACACCTTC. It codes for CASSPGRYYGYTF.

V gene TRBV28 combines with J gene TRBJ1-2; D remains unclear. This CDR3 contains 13 residues. Trimming stripped 6 bases from V and 1 base from J, with 9 bases between. CDR1 and CDR2 (germline): MDHEN, SYDVKM. The CDR3 DNA reads as TGTGCCAGCAGAGCCATTAGTAACTATGGCTACACCTTC. It specifies CASRAISNYGYTF.

Of note for this clone: Other DNA sequences in the sample encode the same CDR3. The chain employs TRBV9 and TRBJ2-3; D gene unclear. Trimming took 0 bases from V and 3 from J, leaving 5 bases between them. Per the germline V gene, CDR1 is SGDLS and CDR2 is YYNGEE. CDR3 length equals 13 residues. CDR3: CASSVASTDTQYF. CDR3 coding DNA: TGTGCCAGCAGCGTAGCTTCGACAGATACGCAGTATTTT.

V usage is TRBV25-1 and J usage is TRBJ1-6, with D unclear. The germline V and J ends were trimmed by 8 bases and 1 base, with 12 bases remaining between them. Per the germline V gene, CDR1 is MGHDK and CDR2 is SYGVNS. There are 15 residues in the CDR3. The CDR3 region is CASGTYRSYNSPLHF. The DNA for the CDR3 is TGTGCCAGCGGTACTTATCGTTCCTATAATTCACCCCTCCACTTT.

This chain links TRBV2 with TRBJ2-1; D possibly corresponds to TRBD2 (5 bases). Trimming took 6 bases from V and 0 from J, leaving 12 bases between them. CDR3 length: 15 residues. Germline values: CDR1 SNHLY, CDR2 FYNNEI. The CDR3 DNA is TGTGCCAGCAGCGCTAGCCGGAGCTCCTACAATGAGCAGTTCTTC. It codes for CASSASRSSYNEQFF.